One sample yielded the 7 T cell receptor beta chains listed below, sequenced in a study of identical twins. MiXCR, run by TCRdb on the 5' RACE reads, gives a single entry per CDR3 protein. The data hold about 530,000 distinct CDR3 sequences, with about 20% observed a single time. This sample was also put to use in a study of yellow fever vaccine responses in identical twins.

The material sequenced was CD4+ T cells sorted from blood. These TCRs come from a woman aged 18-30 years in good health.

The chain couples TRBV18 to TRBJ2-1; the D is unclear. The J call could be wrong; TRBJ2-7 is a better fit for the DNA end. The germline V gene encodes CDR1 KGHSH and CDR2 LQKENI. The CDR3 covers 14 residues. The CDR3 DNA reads TGTGCCAGCTCACCACCTCGACGGTACAATGAGCAGTACTTC. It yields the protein CASSPPRRYNEQYF.

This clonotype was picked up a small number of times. CDR3 region: CASSLTGTSGTGELFF. CDR3 sequence (DNA): TGTGCCAGCAGCTTAACGGGGACTAGCGGCACCGGGGAGCTGTTTTTT. The chain couples TRBV7-3 to TRBJ2-2; 11 bases align to TRBD2. Germline values: CDR1 SGHTA, CDR2 FQGTGA. The CDR3 has 16 residues. V lost 0 bases to trimming and J lost 4 bases; unmatched junction nucleotides: 1.

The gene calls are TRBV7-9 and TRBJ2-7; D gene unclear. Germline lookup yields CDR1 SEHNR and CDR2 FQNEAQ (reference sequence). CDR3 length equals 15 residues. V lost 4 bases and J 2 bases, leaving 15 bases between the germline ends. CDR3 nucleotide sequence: TGTGCCAGCAGCTATGTAGACACGATCCCCTACGAGCAGTACTTC. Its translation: CASSYVDTIPYEQYF. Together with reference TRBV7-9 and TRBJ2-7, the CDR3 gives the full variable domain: DTGVSQNPRHKITKRGQNVTFRCDPISEHNRLYWYRQTLGQGPEFLTYFQNEAQLEKSRLLSDRFSAERPKGSFSTLEIQRTEQGDSAMYLCASSYVDTIPYEQYFGPGTRLTVT.

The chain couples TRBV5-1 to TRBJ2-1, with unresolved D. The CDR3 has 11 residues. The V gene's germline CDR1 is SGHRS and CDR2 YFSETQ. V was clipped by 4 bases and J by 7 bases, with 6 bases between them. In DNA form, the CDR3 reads TGCGCCAGCAGCGGTCGTAATGAGCAGTTCTTC. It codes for CASSGRNEQFF.

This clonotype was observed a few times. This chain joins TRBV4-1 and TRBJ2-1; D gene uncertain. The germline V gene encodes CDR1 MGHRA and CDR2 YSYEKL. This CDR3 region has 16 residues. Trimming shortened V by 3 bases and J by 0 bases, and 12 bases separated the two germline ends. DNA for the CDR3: TGCGCCAGCAGCCAGGATAGACACAGCTCCTACAATGAGCAGTTCTTC. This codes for CASSQDRHSSYNEQFF.

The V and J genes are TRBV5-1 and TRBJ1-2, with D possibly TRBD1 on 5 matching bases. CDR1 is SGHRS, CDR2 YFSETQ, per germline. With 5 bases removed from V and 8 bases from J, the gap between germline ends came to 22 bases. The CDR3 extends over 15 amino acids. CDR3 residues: CASRVERGPRGGYTF. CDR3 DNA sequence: TGCGCCAGCAGAGTGGAGCGGGGACCAAGAGGAGGCTACACCTTC.

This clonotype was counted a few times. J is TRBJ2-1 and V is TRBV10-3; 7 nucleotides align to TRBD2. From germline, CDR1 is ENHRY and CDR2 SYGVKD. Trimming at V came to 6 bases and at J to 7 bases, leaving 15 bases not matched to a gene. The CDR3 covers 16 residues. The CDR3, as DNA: TGTGCCATCAGGGACGGACCGGGGGAGGGAGGTAATGAGCAGTTCTTC. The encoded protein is CAIRDGPGEGGNEQFF.